The entry below describes one TCR beta chain. The sample comes from a study of cytomegalovirus exposure and HLA in healthy donors. This PCR relied on a set of 60 Vbeta primers and 13 Jbeta primers. The protocol was immunoSEQ multiplex PCR, while the TCRdb copy is restricted to in-frame clones and leaves out a portion. This table holds around 140,000 clones, 70% to 85% found once. Trimming shortened V by 3 bases and J by 1 base, and 7 bases separated the two germline ends. Germline V CDR1 and CDR2: SGHRS, YFSETQ. This CDR3 is built from 13 residues. This rearrangement joins TRBV5-1 to TRBJ2-5; D is possibly TRBD2 (5 bases). This TCR derives from a male donor in good health and CMV-seronegative. Specimen: PBMCs. CDR3 amino acids: CASSSEAQETQYF. CDR3 DNA: TGCGCCAGCAGCTCGGAGGCCCAAGAGACCCAGTACTTC.